A single sample is the source of the 28 T cell receptor beta chains below, sequenced in a study of shared clonotypes between healthy human individuals. Assay: immunoSEQ multiplex PCR; the TCRdb copy retains only in-frame clones and omits some. The table includes more than 850,000 clones, around 78% detected once. Sequences were obtained from memory CD4+ T cells from PBMCs. The subset was: CD45RA-negative fraction. The receptors come from a man aged 18-30 years in good health. Some clones in this sample may be carry-over from other donors' samples.

The chain uses TRBV7-9 and TRBJ1-2; D is ambiguous. This CDR3 contains 13 residues. Trimming shortened V by 5 bases and J by 2 bases, and 9 bases separated the two germline ends. Looked up from germline, CDR1 is SEHNR and CDR2 is FQNEAQ (reference sequence). CDR3 bases: TGTGCCAGCAGCGTTACTTCGAACTATGGCTACACCTTC. Translation gives CASSVTSNYGYTF.

This sequence joins TRBV7-9 and TRBJ2-3; D is possibly TRBD2 (5 bases). This CDR3 contains 17 residues. CDR1 is SEHNR and CDR2 is FQNEAQ in the germline V gene (reference sequence). Trimming pared 4 bases from V and 0 bases from J, leaving 17 bases between. CDR3 nucleotides: TGTGCCAGCAGCTCGGGGAGTTCGTCTTCTAGCACAGATACGCAGTATTTT. Its protein is CASSSGSSSSSTDTQYF.

The DNA for the CDR3 is TGTGCCAGCAGTGGGACCGACAGGGCATCTGGAAACACCATATATTTT. Its translation: CASSGTDRASGNTIYF. The rearrangement uses TRBV28 and TRBJ1-3, with 7 bases matching TRBD1. Germline-derived CDR1 and CDR2 are MDHEN and SYDVKM. CDR3 length: 16 amino acids. V trimming: 5 bases; J trimming: 1 base; junction bases outside the gene matches: 8.

The V and J genes are TRBV5-7 and TRBJ1-3; maybe TRBD1 (5 bases). TRBV5-7 counts as an open reading frame of uncertain function. The V gene lost 0 bases and the J gene lost 0 bases, with 7 bases spanning the gap. The CDR3 extends over 15 amino acids. As DNA, the CDR3 is TGTGCCAGCAGCTTGGGGGGGTTCTCTGGAAACACCATATATTTT. This sequence encodes CASSLGGFSGNTIYF.

This clone was detected once. J is TRBJ2-7 and V is TRBV7-2, with a tentative D call TRBD1 (5 bases). The CDR3 covers 16 residues. Trimming stripped 1 base from V and 0 bases from J, with 13 bases between. CDR1 is SGHTA, CDR2 FQGNSA, per germline. The CDR3 nucleotides are TGTGCCAGCAGCTTAGTACTTATGACAGCCTCCTACGAGCAGTACTTC. Translated: CASSLVLMTASYEQYF.

This rearrangement joins TRBV19 to TRBJ1-2, with 9 nucleotides matching TRBD1. Germline assignment: CDR1 LNHDA and CDR2 SQIVND (reference sequence). This CDR3 contains 14 residues. The ends lost 7 bases at V and 8 bases at J; junction bases unmatched: 11. In DNA, the CDR3 is TGTGCCAGTACTGAGACAGGGGGAAGAGGCGGCTACACCTTC. Amino acid sequence: CASTETGGRGGYTF.

The rearrangement links TRBV29-1 to TRBJ2-1; no firm D call. The CDR3 consists of 12 residues. Trimming took off 4 bases at V and 7 bases at J, with 11 bases between the two ends. CDR1 and CDR2 from the germline V gene are SQVTM and ANQGSEA. The CDR3 reads CSVASSMNEQFF. DNA for the CDR3: TGCAGCGTTGCCAGCTCAATGAATGAGCAGTTCTTC.

This chain uses TRBV7-2 with TRBJ2-1; 16 bases are shared with TRBD2. Germline V gene sequence: CDR1 SGHTA, CDR2 FQGNSA. V dropped 6 bases and J dropped 5; count of bases not matched to a gene: 7. There are 17 residues in the CDR3. The CDR3 spells CASRLGLAGGPHNEQFF. The CDR3 DNA reads as TGTGCCAGCAGATTGGGACTAGCGGGAGGGCCCCACAATGAGCAGTTCTTC. Combining the CDR3 with reference TRBV7-2 and TRBJ2-1 gives the whole variable domain GAGVSQSPSNKVTEKGKDVELRCDPISGHTALYWYRQSLGQGLEFLIYFQGNSAPDKSGLPSDRFSAERTGGSVSTLTIQRTQQEDSAVYLCASRLGLAGGPHNEQFFGPGTRLTVL.

The chain combines TRBV7-2 with TRBJ1-5; D is uncertain. The V end lost 7 bases, the J end lost 5 bases, and 12 bases lay between the germline ends. This CDR3 spans 13 amino acids. Germline CDR1 SGHTA, CDR2 FQGNSA. CDR3 in amino acids: CASTKSRDQPQHF. The DNA of the CDR3 is TGTGCCAGCACCAAGTCGCGGGATCAGCCCCAGCATTTT.

The chain combines TRBV5-1 with TRBJ2-3; possible D gene TRBD1, 5 bases. V was trimmed by 5 bases and J by 2 bases, leaving 12 bases between them. CDR3 size: 14 residues. Germline V gene sequence: CDR1 SGHRS, CDR2 YFSETQ. The CDR3 reads CASSFTGNTDTQYF. The CDR3 nucleotides read TGCGCCAGCAGTTTTACAGGTAACACAGATACGCAGTATTTT.

The chain has TRBV18 and TRBJ2-3; 11 positions agree with TRBD1. V gave up 5 bases and J gave up 3 bases; unmatched junction bases: 7. The CDR3 runs to 16 residues. Germline CDR1 is KGHSH and CDR2 is LQKENI. As DNA, the CDR3 is TGTGCCAGCTCAAGAGGACAGGGGGCGCCTACAGATACGCAGTATTTT. This sequence encodes CASSRGQGAPTDTQYF. Full variable domain (rest looked up from reference TRBV18 and TRBJ2-3): NAGVMQNPRHLVRRRGQEARLRCSPMKGHSHVYWYRQLPEEGLKFMVYLQKENIIDESGMPKERFSAEFPKEGPSILRIQQVVRGDSAAYFCASSRGQGAPTDTQYFGPGTRLTVL.

J is TRBJ2-1 and V is TRBV7-9; 11 positions agree with TRBD2. CDR3 length: 18 residues. CDR1 and CDR2 (germline): SEHNR, FQNEAQ (reference sequence). Trimming took 1 base from V and 8 from J; bases not matched to a gene: 13. The CDR3 DNA follows: TGTGCCAGCAGCTTAGTTGGGGGGCTAGCGGGAGGTCTCCATGAGCAGTTCTTC. Encoded protein: CASSLVGGLAGGLHEQFF. The full variable domain, completed using reference TRBV7-9 and TRBJ2-1, is DTGVSQNPRHKITKRGQNVTFRCDPISEHNRLYWYRQTLGQGPEFLTYFQNEAQLEKSRLLSDRFSAERPKGSFSTLEIQRTEQGDSAMYLCASSLVGGLAGGLHEQFFGPGTRLTVL.

The chain couples TRBV7-9 to TRBJ2-2; D might be TRBD1 (5 bases). The germline gives CDR1 SEHNR, CDR2 FQNEAQ (reference sequence). Between the trimmed V and J ends, which lost 5 bases and 3 bases, there was a span of 10 bases. The CDR3 contains 14 residues. This chain's CDR3 is CASSPTTDTGELFF. In nucleotides, the CDR3 is TGTGCCAGCAGCCCGACGACAGACACCGGGGAGCTGTTTTTT. The full variable domain, with the rest looked up from reference TRBV7-9 and TRBJ2-2, is DTGVSQNPRHKITKRGQNVTFRCDPISEHNRLYWYRQTLGQGPEFLTYFQNEAQLEKSRLLSDRFSAERPKGSFSTLEIQRTEQGDSAMYLCASSPTTDTGELFFGEGSRLTVL.

The chain uses TRBV5-5 and TRBJ2-5, with TRBD2 identical over 7 bases. The germline V gene encodes CDR1 SGHKS and CDR2 YYEKEE (reference sequence). After removal of 6 bases from V and 0 bases from J, the junction contained 8 bases not matched to a gene. The CDR3 contains 15 residues. Written as DNA, the CDR3 is TGTGCCAGCACCGTTGGGAGGGGCAACCAAGAGACCCAGTACTTC. This sequence encodes CASTVGRGNQETQYF.

The chain combines TRBV15 with TRBJ2-3; 8 nucleotides match TRBD1. The ends lost 1 base at V and 1 base at J; junction bases unmatched: 4. The CDR3 sequence is 16 residues long. Germline values: CDR1 LNHNV, CDR2 YYDKDF (reference sequence). CDR3 DNA: TGTGCCACCAGCAGAGCAGGGGGCTGGGGCACAGATACGCAGTATTTT. This codes for CATSRAGGWGTDTQYF.

This clone turned up a few times. The J gene is TRBJ2-7, the V gene TRBV4-2, with a possible D match to TRBD1 (5 bases). The CDR3 spans 16 residues. V was cut by 0 bases and J by 7 bases, with 19 bases left in between. The germline gives CDR1 LGHNA, CDR2 YNFKEQ. The CDR3 reads CASSQDATVSMGEQYF. The CDR3 nucleotides read TGTGCCAGCAGCCAAGATGCGACAGTCTCGATGGGAGAGCAGTACTTC.

The chain is built from TRBV5-1 and TRBJ2-5, with D possibly matching TRBD2 (6 bases). V lost 3 bases, J lost 4 bases, and 19 bases lay in between. CDR3 length equals 16 residues. Germline V gene lookup returns CDR1 SGHRS and CDR2 YFSETQ. CDR3 in amino acids: CASSSLGGWALETQYF. The DNA of the CDR3 is TGCGCCAGCAGCTCACTCGGGGGTTGGGCCTTAGAGACCCAGTACTTC.

This clone was counted a few times. The rearrangement links TRBV14 to TRBJ1-4, with TRBD1 identical over 8 bases. Germline CDR1 is SGHDN and CDR2 is FVKESK. J gave up 11 bases and V 6 bases, and 11 bases lay outside the gene matches. This CDR3 spans 14 amino acids. This CDR3 reads CASRLTGGTAKLFF. CDR3 DNA: TGTGCCAGCAGGCTAACAGGGGGAACTGCCAAACTGTTTTTT.

In this sample, this clone turned up once. The J gene is TRBJ2-1, the V gene TRBV20-1, with D perhaps TRBD1 (7 bases). CDR3 size: 11 residues. CDR1 is DFQATT, CDR2 SNEGSKA, per germline (reference sequence). The germline V and J ends were trimmed by 6 bases and 12 bases, with 15 bases remaining between them. The CDR3 loop reads CSAPRQGGQFF. CDR3 DNA sequence: TGCAGTGCGCCGAGACAGGGAGGGCAGTTCTTC.

The CDR3 here is CAGNGQSTGELFF. The CDR3 DNA reads TGTGCCGGCAATGGACAGTCCACCGGGGAGCTGTTTTTT. The rearrangement uses TRBV6-1 and TRBJ2-2; D might be TRBD1 (6 bases). Trimming took 11 bases from V and 4 from J, leaving 14 bases between them. Germline CDR1 reads MNHNS; CDR2 reads SASEGT. CDR3 length equals 13 residues.

The chain carries TRBV11-3 and TRBJ1-1, with 8 positions matching TRBD1. CDR1 and CDR2 from the germline V gene are SGHNT and YENEEA. The CDR3 sequence is 16 residues long. V was pared by 0 bases and J by 4 bases, with 7 bases of the junction left unmatched. Written as DNA, the CDR3 is TGTGCCAGCAGCTTAGATGGGCGGCAGGGGGCCACTGAAGCTTTCTTT. Its protein is CASSLDGRQGATEAFF. Complete variable domain (other parts from reference TRBV11-3 and TRBJ1-1): EAGVVQSPRYKIIEKKQPVAFWCNPISGHNTLYWYLQNLGQGPELLIRYENEEAVDDSQLPKDRFSAERLKGVDSTLKIQPAELGDSAVYLCASSLDGRQGATEAFFGQGTRLTVV.

V and J are TRBV9 and TRBJ2-3, with D possibly matching TRBD1 (5 bases). This CDR3 is 15 amino acids long. Germline V CDR1 and CDR2: SGDLS, YYNGEE. The V and J ends lost 0 bases and 1 base respectively, with 9 bases between them. The CDR3 nucleotides are TGTGCCAGCAGCGTAGGGACATACGGCACAGATACGCAGTATTTT. Translated: CASSVGTYGTDTQYF.

The chain uses TRBV21-1 and TRBJ2-5. TRBV21-1 is assigned pseudogene status. The CDR3 totals 14 residues. The CDR3 DNA follows: TGTGCCAGCAGCAATTGGACGGCCCAAGAGACCCAGTACTTC. As protein: CASSNWTAQETQYF.

The chain recombines TRBV13 with TRBJ1-2; 11 bases are shared with TRBD1. This CDR3 contains 14 residues. The germline V gene has CDR1 PRHDT and CDR2 FYEKMQ (reference sequence). V lost 3 bases, J lost 6 bases, and 3 bases stayed unmatched. The CDR3 coding sequence is TGTGCCAGCAGCTTCGGACAGGGGGCTCATGGCTACACCTTC. Protein: CASSFGQGAHGYTF.

The chain has TRBV11-3 and TRBJ2-7; either TRBD1 or TRBD2 may supply D (5 bases each). The CDR3 runs to 17 residues. Germline CDR1 and CDR2: SGHNT and YENEEA. The V and J ends lost 0 bases and 0 bases respectively, with 15 bases between them. This CDR3 is CASSLDLRDVSSYEQYF. The CDR3 nucleotides are TGTGCCAGCAGCTTAGATCTAAGGGACGTAAGCTCCTACGAGCAGTACTTC.

V is TRBV29-1 and J is TRBJ2-1; 7 bases align to TRBD2. This CDR3 comprises 15 residues. V lost 2 bases, J lost 3 bases, and 7 bases stayed unmatched. Germline V lookup: CDR1 SQVTM, CDR2 ANQGSEA. In DNA form, the CDR3 reads TGCAGCGTTGAATACCAGGCTAGCGGCTACAATGAGCAGTTCTTC. Protein sequence: CSVEYQASGYNEQFF.

The V and J genes are TRBV7-9 and TRBJ2-3, with 9 bases matching TRBD2. This CDR3 spans 14 amino acids. From germline, CDR1 is SEHNR and CDR2 FQNEAQ (reference sequence). V was clipped by 8 bases and J by 10 bases; unmatched bases: 13. CDR3 nucleotides: TGTGCCAGCCTCGATATGGCTAGCGGGATGTCGCAGTATTTT. This gives the protein CASLDMASGMSQYF.

This rearrangement joins TRBV6-5 to TRBJ1-5; D perhaps matches TRBD1 (5 bases). CDR1 is MNHEY and CDR2 is SVGAGI in the germline V gene. This CDR3 region has 13 residues. The ends were cut back, 8 bases at V and 5 bases at J, with 13 bases in the middle. CDR3 nucleotide sequence: TGTGCCAGCTCTCAGGGACTGTATCAGCCCCAGCATTTT. Translated: CASSQGLYQPQHF.